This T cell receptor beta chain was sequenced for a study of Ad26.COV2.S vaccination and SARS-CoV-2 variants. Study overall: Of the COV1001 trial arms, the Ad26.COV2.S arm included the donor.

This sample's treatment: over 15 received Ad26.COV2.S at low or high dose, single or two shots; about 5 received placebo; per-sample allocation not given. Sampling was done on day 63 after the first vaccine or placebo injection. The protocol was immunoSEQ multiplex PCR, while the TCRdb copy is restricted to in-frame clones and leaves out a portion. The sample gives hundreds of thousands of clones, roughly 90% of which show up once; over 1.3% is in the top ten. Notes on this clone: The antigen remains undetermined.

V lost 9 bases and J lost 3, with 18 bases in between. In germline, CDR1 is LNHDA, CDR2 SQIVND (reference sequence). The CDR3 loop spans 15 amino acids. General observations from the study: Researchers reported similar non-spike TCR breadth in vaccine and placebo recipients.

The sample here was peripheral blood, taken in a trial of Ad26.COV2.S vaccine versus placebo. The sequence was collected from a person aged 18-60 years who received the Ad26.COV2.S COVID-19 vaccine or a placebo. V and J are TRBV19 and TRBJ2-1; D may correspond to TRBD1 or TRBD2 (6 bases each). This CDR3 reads CASQTRGPYYNEQFF. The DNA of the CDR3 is TGTGCCAGCCAAACTCGGGGGCCCTACTACAATGAGCAGTTCTTC.